Following are 31 T cell receptor beta chains from one sample sequenced in a study of shared clonotypes between healthy human individuals. Produced via immunoSEQ multiplex PCR; TCRdb's table is partial and in-frame only. Of 950,000 to 1,100,000 clones in the sample, more than 65% were seen once. Sample: memory CD4+ T cells sorted from blood. Described subset: CD45RA-negative fraction. The source of these receptors is a man between 18 and 29 years old in good health.

This rearrangement joins TRBV4-2 to TRBJ1-5; a weak D match, TRBD1 (6 bases). With 7 bases removed from V and 4 bases from J, the gap between germline ends came to 23 bases. The V gene's germline CDR1 is LGHNA and CDR2 YNFKEQ. The CDR3 consists of 17 residues. DNA for the CDR3: TGTGCCAGCACCACAAAGGTTGGTGGGGGGGCGAATCAGCCCCAGCATTTT. This gives the protein CASTTKVGGGANQPQHF.

The chain couples TRBV7-2 to TRBJ1-1; D is uncertain. The CDR3 extends over 15 amino acids. The germline gives CDR1 SGHTA, CDR2 FQGNSA. The V end was cut by 4 bases, the J end by 0 bases, with 12 bases between. The CDR3 sequence: CASSSGVGLNTEAFF. The CDR3 coding sequence is TGTGCCAGCAGCTCAGGTGTAGGACTGAACACTGAAGCTTTCTTT.

This clone was detected only a few times. The chain joins TRBV7-2 to TRBJ2-7; TRBD1 might be the D (6 bases). V was trimmed by 7 bases and J by 4 bases, leaving 17 bases between them. CDR1 SGHTA and CDR2 FQGNSA come from the germline V gene. CDR3 length: 14 residues. CDR3 in DNA: TGTGCCAGCAATGGGGGCGGCTCCTGGTACGAGCAGTACTTC. It specifies CASNGGGSWYEQYF.

The genes are TRBV5-1 and TRBJ2-3, with D tentatively TRBD1 (5 bases). Trimming took off 1 base at V and 1 base at J, with 13 bases between the two ends. The germline V gene encodes CDR1 SGHRS and CDR2 YFSETQ. The CDR3 covers 16 residues. CDR3 DNA sequence: TGCGCCAGCAGCTTGACAGGATCAGCCGGCACAGATACGCAGTATTTT. Translation: CASSLTGSAGTDTQYF.

This sequence joins TRBV7-2 and TRBJ2-3; 12 bases agree with TRBD2. J gave up 3 bases and V 3 bases, and 1 base lay outside the gene matches. Germline V lookup: CDR1 SGHTA, CDR2 FQGNSA. This CDR3 has 15 amino acids. The CDR3 DNA is TGTGCCAGCAGCTTCACTAGCGGGAGGACAGATACGCAGTATTTT. Amino acids: CASSFTSGRTDTQYF.

The rearrangement links TRBV30 to TRBJ2-7; 12 bases map to TRBD2. Trimming at V came to 0 bases and at J to 4 bases, leaving 4 bases not matched to a gene. CDR1 and CDR2 (germline): GTSNPN, SVGIG (reference sequence). The CDR3 runs to 15 residues. In DNA, the CDR3 is TGTGCCTGGAGTGTTTCACTAGCGGGAGGATACGAGCAGTACTTC. This encodes CAWSVSLAGGYEQYF.

V gene TRBV5-4 combines with J gene TRBJ2-3, with 10 bases identical to TRBD2. Germline values: CDR1 SGHNT, CDR2 YYREEE (reference sequence). V trimming: 1 base; J trimming: 5 bases; junction bases outside the gene matches: 10. The CDR3 length is 17 residues. The CDR3 region is CASSLLVSGGLGDTQYF. DNA for the CDR3: TGTGCCAGCAGCTTGTTAGTTAGCGGGGGGCTGGGAGATACGCAGTATTTT.

The genes are TRBV11-2 and TRBJ2-2, with D unclear. The V gene's germline CDR1 is SGHAT and CDR2 FQNNGV. Between the trimmed V and J ends, which lost 4 bases and 6 bases, there was a span of 9 bases. This CDR3 is built from 13 residues. CDR3 sequence reads: CASSWVTAGELFF. Written as DNA, the CDR3 is TGTGCCAGCAGCTGGGTGACCGCCGGGGAGCTGTTTTTT.

Note on this clone: Different DNA sequences within this sample yield the same CDR3. This sequence joins TRBV30 and TRBJ1-5; D remains ambiguous. The CDR3 extends over 13 amino acids. Germline-derived CDR1 and CDR2 are GTSNPN and SVGIG (reference sequence). Trimming shortened V by 0 bases and J by 5 bases, and 8 bases separated the two germline ends. CDR3 nucleotide sequence: TGTGCCTGGAGTGTAAGGGAGTATCAGCCCCAGCATTTT. This translates into CAWSVREYQPQHF.

V is TRBV19 and J is TRBJ2-5; 7 bases line up with TRBD1. With V trimmed by 4 bases and J by 4 bases, 3 bases remained unmatched. The CDR3 extends over 13 amino acids. Germline values: CDR1 LNHDA, CDR2 SQIVND (reference sequence). The CDR3 region is CASSRAGGETQYF. CDR3 bases: TGTGCCAGTAGTAGGGCAGGGGGAGAGACCCAGTACTTC.

The chain couples TRBV25-1 to TRBJ1-1; D remains unclear. Germline values: CDR1 MGHDK, CDR2 SYGVNS. V was cut by 1 base and J by 1 base, with 7 bases left in between. The CDR3 consists of 14 residues. The CDR3: CASSESLTNTEAFF. The CDR3 region has the DNA TGTGCCAGCAGTGAATCTCTGACGAACACTGAAGCTTTCTTT.

This chain connects TRBV27 to TRBJ1-5; the D is unclear. The V end lost 2 bases, the J end lost 7 bases, and 9 bases lay between the germline ends. The length of the CDR3 is 13 residues. The germline CDR1 and CDR2 sequences are MNHEY and SMNVEV (reference sequence). The DNA of the CDR3 is TGTGCCAGCAGTTTAAGGGAGGGACAGCCCCAGCATTTT. This sequence encodes CASSLREGQPQHF.

The chain uses TRBV6-1 and TRBJ2-5; TRBD2 matches 7 bases. The J segment lost 2 bases and the V segment lost 8 bases, leaving 11 bases of the junction unmatched. The V gene's germline CDR1 is MNHNS and CDR2 SASEGT. The CDR3 length is 15 residues. The CDR3 nucleotides read TGTGCCAGCGCAGAACAGCGGGGAGGGCAAGAGACCCAGTACTTC. It encodes CASAEQRGGQETQYF.

This clone has a handful of counts. The rearrangement uses TRBV7-9 and TRBJ2-1; 10 nucleotides match TRBD2. Germline CDR1 reads SEHNR; CDR2 reads FQNEAQ (reference sequence). The CDR3 has 15 residues. J was trimmed by 8 bases and V by 1 base; bases with no gene match: 5. CDR3 region: CASSLGTSGRDEQFF. Written as DNA, the CDR3 is TGTGCCAGCAGCTTAGGGACTAGCGGCCGTGATGAGCAGTTCTTC.

The chain employs TRBV7-2 and TRBJ1-2; perhaps TRBD1 as D (6 bases). CDR1 and CDR2 (germline): SGHTA, FQGNSA. The V and J ends lost 2 bases and 3 bases respectively, with 10 bases between them. CDR3 size: 14 residues. CDR3 DNA: TGTGCCAGCAGCTTATCGACAGGCGACTATGGCTACACCTTC. This encodes CASSLSTGDYGYTF.

Concerning this clone: A much larger clone lies a single base off, so this may be a read error. Other DNA sequences from this sample encode an identical CDR3 as well. V gene TRBV7-2 combines with J gene TRBJ1-2, with D uncertain. Per the germline V gene, CDR1 is SGHTA and CDR2 is FQGNSA. The ends were cut back, 1 base at V and 4 bases at J, with 4 bases in the middle. The CDR3 is made up of 12 amino acids. The CDR3 region is CASSLEGYGYTF. For the CDR3, the DNA is TGTGCCAGCAGCTTAGAGGGCTATGGCTACACCTTC.

The V and J genes are TRBV10-2 and TRBJ1-2, with a possible D match to TRBD1 (5 bases). This CDR3 comprises 15 residues. CDR1 WSHSY and CDR2 SAAADI come from the germline V gene. Trimming pared 3 bases from V and 5 bases from J, leaving 16 bases between. CDR3 bases: TGCGCCAGCAGTGATACGGGGCTAGGGGTATATGGCTACACCTTC. Encoded protein: CASSDTGLGVYGYTF.

The chain is built from TRBV5-1 and TRBJ1-1, with TRBD1 matching 8 bases. V dropped 3 bases and J dropped 6; count of bases not matched to a gene: 7. The CDR3 has 14 residues. CDR1 and CDR2 (germline): SGHRS, YFSETQ. CDR3 nucleotides: TGCGCCAGCAGCTCAGGACAGGGCTATTCTGAAGCTTTCTTT. Amino acids: CASSSGQGYSEAFF.

This clone came up many times. The chain is built from TRBV10-2 and TRBJ1-1; perhaps TRBD1 as D (5 bases). Germline V gene lookup returns CDR1 WSHSY and CDR2 SAAADI. Trimming stripped 7 bases from V and 3 bases from J, with 18 bases between. The CDR3 has 15 amino acids. CDR3 bases: TGCGCCAGCAACGACAGTCCGGGGGTCTACACTGAAGCTTTCTTT. This codes for CASNDSPGVYTEAFF.

This chain connects TRBV5-6 to TRBJ2-2; 8 nucleotides agree with TRBD1. The CDR3 is made up of 16 amino acids. The J segment lost 5 bases and the V segment lost 4 bases, leaving 10 bases of the junction unmatched. CDR1 is SGHDT and CDR2 is YYEEEE in the germline V gene. As DNA, the CDR3 is TGTGCCAGCAGCACGATCGGACAGGGATTTACCGGGGAGCTGTTTTTT. Translation: CASSTIGQGFTGELFF.

Details on this clone: The junction departs from germline at one end; a sequencing error may be responsible. The rearrangement uses TRBV6-4 and TRBJ1-1; maybe TRBD1 (6 bases). The CDR3 length is 18 residues. CDR1 and CDR2 (germline): MRHNA, SNTAGT. The CDR3 nucleotides are TGTGCCAGCAGTGAGTCAGGGGCGACTCGAGGGGTTAACACTGAGGCTTTCTTT. This sequence encodes CASSESGATRGVNTEAFF.

The chain employs TRBV4-2 and TRBJ2-7, with TRBD1 identical over 7 bases. CDR3 length: 14 residues. V dropped 8 bases and J dropped 3; count of bases not matched to a gene: 10. CDR1 is LGHNA, CDR2 YNFKEQ, per germline. The CDR3 DNA reads as TGTGCCAGCCGAGCCGGGACAGTCGACTACGAGCAGTACTTC. Its translation: CASRAGTVDYEQYF.

In DNA form, the CDR3 reads TGTGCCAGCAGTTCCGGGACTTCTTACAATGAGCAGTTCTTC. It translates to CASSSGTSYNEQFF. The gene calls are TRBV6-5 and TRBJ2-1, with TRBD2 as a possible D gene (6 bases). CDR1 MNHEY and CDR2 SVGAGI come from the germline V gene. Trimming left V 4 bases short and J 4 bases short, with 11 bases between. The CDR3 runs to 14 residues.

This sequence joins TRBV11-2 and TRBJ2-7; TRBD1 agrees at 7 bases. The CDR3 length is 13 residues. CDR1 is SGHAT, CDR2 FQNNGV, per germline. Trimming took 4 bases from V and 2 from J; bases not matched to a gene: 2. The CDR3 DNA follows: TGTGCCAGCAGCTGGGACAGCCCCTACGAGCAGTACTTC. It encodes CASSWDSPYEQYF.

The chain links TRBV11-2 to TRBJ2-2; D is unclear. Germline CDR1 reads SGHAT; CDR2 reads FQNNGV. This CDR3 region has 13 residues. Trimming removed 5 bases at V and 7 bases at J, with 11 bases between. The DNA for the CDR3 is TGTGCCAGCAGCCCCCTGTTGGGCGGGGAGCTGTTTTTT. It codes for CASSPLLGGELFF.

The chain carries TRBV2 and TRBJ2-4; 7 bases line up with TRBD2. The junction had 10 bases not matched to a gene; V was cut back by 10 bases and J by 1 base. This CDR3 region has 15 residues. Germline-derived CDR1 and CDR2 are SNHLY and FYNNEI. In nucleotides, the CDR3 is TGTGCCACTCGAAGGGCGGGGGAGGCCAAAAACATTCAGTACTTC. This encodes CATRRAGEAKNIQYF.

The chain combines TRBV5-1 with TRBJ2-7; TRBD1 matches 9 bases. The J segment lost 6 bases and the V segment lost 4 bases, leaving 11 bases of the junction unmatched. In germline, CDR1 is SGHRS, CDR2 YFSETQ. This CDR3 has 15 amino acids. The DNA for the CDR3 is TGCGCCAGCAGCATCCCCGGGACAGGGAAAACCGAGCAGTACTTC. Its translation: CASSIPGTGKTEQYF.

The V gene is TRBV6-4, the J gene TRBJ1-1; D is undetermined. CDR1 and CDR2 (germline): MRHNA, SNTAGT. Trimming removed 2 bases from V and 3 bases from J, with 10 bases in between. This CDR3 is 14 amino acids long. The CDR3 nucleotides are TGTGCCAGCAGTGACAGGGCAGGAGACACTGAAGCTTTCTTT. Translation gives CASSDRAGDTEAFF.

This rearrangement joins TRBV18 to TRBJ2-2; a weak D match, TRBD1 (5 bases). Between the trimmed V and J ends, which lost 6 bases and 5 bases, there was a span of 16 bases. CDR3 size: 15 residues. The germline V gene encodes CDR1 KGHSH and CDR2 LQKENI. The CDR3 protein is CASSPNQGETGELFF. DNA for the CDR3: TGTGCCAGCTCCCCTAACCAGGGCGAAACCGGGGAGCTGTTTTTT. The variable domain in full, with the rest retrieved from reference TRBV18 and TRBJ2-2, is NAGVMQNPRHLVRRRGQEARLRCSPMKGHSHVYWYRQLPEEGLKFMVYLQKENIIDESGMPKERFSAEFPKEGPSILRIQQVVRGDSAAYFCASSPNQGETGELFFGEGSRLTVL.

The J gene is TRBJ1-5, the V gene TRBV2, with TRBD1 identical over 7 bases. Trimming cost V 1 base and J 0 bases; bases outside gene matches: 12. Germline CDR1 reads SNHLY; CDR2 reads FYNNEI. The CDR3 spans 19 residues. The CDR3 loop is CASSEVRTGLSDSNQPQHF. In DNA form, the CDR3 reads TGTGCCAGCAGTGAAGTTAGGACAGGACTTTCGGATAGCAATCAGCCCCAGCATTTT.

For this clone: The sample holds other DNA sequences that translate to the same CDR3. The chain combines TRBV6-1 with TRBJ2-2; 7 nucleotides agree with TRBD1. This CDR3 is 14 amino acids long. CDR1 is MNHNS, CDR2 SASEGT, per germline. With 6 bases clipped from V and 1 base from J, the junction kept 2 bases outside the gene matches. The CDR3 region is CASSRTGNTGELFF. DNA for the CDR3: TGTGCCAGCAGCCGGACAGGGAACACCGGGGAGCTGTTTTTT.